This passage covers 12 T cell receptor beta chains from one sample sequenced in a study of cytomegalovirus exposure and HLA in healthy donors. Both 60 Vbeta primers and 13 Jbeta primers went into the PCR. Sequenced by immunoSEQ multiplex PCR; TCRdb stores in-frame clones only, minus some. The table includes fewer than 350,000 clones, about 90% detected once. Sequencing was done on a sample of PBMCs. Receptors originate from a woman aged 18-29 years in good health and CMV-seronegative.

This chain links TRBV5-4 with TRBJ2-1, with a possible D match to TRBD1 (7 bases). Per the germline V gene, CDR1 is SGHNT and CDR2 is YYREEE (reference sequence). The V end lost 0 bases, the J end lost 7 bases, and 17 bases lay between the germline ends. CDR3 length: 16 amino acids. The CDR3 sequence: CASSLAGDRPQNEQFF. The CDR3 nucleotides read TGTGCCAGCAGCTTGGCGGGGGACAGACCGCAAAATGAGCAGTTCTTC. The variable domain in full, completed from reference TRBV5-4 and TRBJ2-1, reads ETGVTQSPTHLIKTRGQQVTLRCSSQSGHNTVSWYQQALGQGPQFIFQYYREEENGRGNFPPRFSGLQFPNYSSELNVNALELDDSALYLCASSLAGDRPQNEQFFGPGTRLTVL.

Note on this clone: Within the sample, other DNA sequences also encode this same CDR3. The chain recombines TRBV19 with TRBJ1-2; no clear D gene. In germline, CDR1 is LNHDA, CDR2 SQIVND (reference sequence). CDR3 size: 13 residues. Trimming pared 3 bases from V and 1 base from J, leaving 6 bases between. In nucleotides, the CDR3 is TGTGCCAGTAGTATCTCCGGTAACTATGGCTACACCTTC. As protein: CASSISGNYGYTF.

The CDR3 reads CSVLQGAETQYF. In DNA form, the CDR3 reads TGCAGCGTCTTGCAGGGGGCAGAGACCCAGTACTTC. This sequence joins TRBV29-1 and TRBJ2-5, with TRBD1 matching 8 bases. The V gene's germline CDR1 is SQVTM and CDR2 ANQGSEA. V trimming: 6 bases; J trimming: 4 bases; junction bases outside the gene matches: 4. The CDR3 extends over 12 amino acids.

This chain links TRBV11-2 with TRBJ2-4; a weak D match, TRBD1 (5 bases). Trimming cost V 5 bases and J 1 base, with 15 bases left between them. The CDR3 runs 16 residues. In germline, CDR1 is SGHAT, CDR2 FQNNGV. In DNA form, the CDR3 reads TGTGCCAGCAGCCAAGACAGACTCCTGGCCAAAAACATTCAGTACTTC. Translation: CASSQDRLLAKNIQYF.

CDR3 loop: CATSMGGEKLFF. The CDR3 region has the DNA TGTGCCACCAGCATGGGGGGAGAAAAACTGTTTTTT. V and J are TRBV15 and TRBJ1-4; a weak D match, TRBD1 (5 bases). Germline values: CDR1 LNHNV, CDR2 YYDKDF (reference sequence). V was cut by 4 bases and J by 8 bases, with 8 bases left in between. This CDR3 comprises 12 residues.

This clone turned up a few times. The V call is TRBV9, the J call TRBJ2-3; D is unresolved. This CDR3 region has 13 residues. Trimming removed 1 base at V and 1 base at J, with 4 bases between. The germline CDR1 and CDR2 sequences are SGDLS and YYNGEE. The CDR3 reads CASSVPGTDTQYF. CDR3 in DNA: TGTGCCAGCAGCGTACCGGGCACAGATACGCAGTATTTT.

The rearrangement links TRBV4-1 to TRBJ2-5; 13 positions match TRBD2. The end of the DNA fits TRBJ2-7 better, so the J call may be wrong. Germline V gene sequence: CDR1 MGHRA, CDR2 YSYEKL. The CDR3 sequence is 19 residues long. The CDR3 region is CASSQDGTSGASEFYEQYF. The CDR3 region has the DNA TGCGCCAGCAGCCAAGATGGGACTAGCGGGGCCTCAGAATTCTACGAGCAGTACTTC.

Only one count was recorded for this clone. The chain combines TRBV6-6 with TRBJ1-5, with D perhaps matching TRBD1 (5 bases). V gave up 11 bases and J gave up 7 bases, with 18 bases separating them. Per germline, CDR1 MNHNY and CDR2 SVGAGI (reference sequence). The CDR3 is 13 amino acids. The CDR3, as DNA: TGTGCCGTATTACAGGATCTTAACCAGCCCCAGCATTTT. Translated, it gives CAVLQDLNQPQHF.

The chain employs TRBV27 and TRBJ2-7; 9 bases are a match to TRBD1. In germline, CDR1 is MNHEY, CDR2 SMNVEV (reference sequence). This CDR3 has 16 residues. J lost 2 bases, V lost 4 bases, and 9 bases had no gene match. The CDR3 DNA is TGTGCCAGCAGTTCCATGCTAGGGACAGGGACCTACGAGCAGTACTTC. Protein product: CASSSMLGTGTYEQYF.

The rearrangement joins TRBV11-2 to TRBJ2-5, with D uncertain. The CDR3 loop spans 18 amino acids. Between the trimmed V and J ends, which lost 1 base and 2 bases, there was a span of 20 bases. Germline V lookup: CDR1 SGHAT, CDR2 FQNNGV. For the CDR3, the DNA is TGTGCCAGCAGCTTAGGGCCCCCCCCTAGAGCCTTACAAGAGACCCAGTACTTC. The encoded protein is CASSLGPPPRALQETQYF.

The chain uses TRBV13 and TRBJ2-3; 8 bases map to TRBD2. V lost 8 bases to trimming and J lost 5 bases; unmatched junction nucleotides: 12. Germline V gives CDR1 PRHDT, CDR2 FYEKMQ (reference sequence). The CDR3 covers 15 residues. The CDR3 nucleotides read TGTGCCAGCCAGGCGGGGGGTCCGAAAATAGATACGCAGTATTTT. This gives the protein CASQAGGPKIDTQYF.

The chain employs TRBV18 and TRBJ1-1; TRBD1 matches at 10 bases. V trimming: 4 bases; J trimming: 4 bases; junction bases outside the gene matches: 3. The CDR3 runs 14 residues. Looked up from germline, CDR1 is KGHSH and CDR2 is LQKENI. The DNA for the CDR3 is TGTGCCAGCTCACAGGGACAGGGGTTCACTGAAGCTTTCTTT. Protein: CASSQGQGFTEAFF.